Each of the 23 T cell receptor beta chains below was sequenced from the same sample in a study of response to subunit inactivated influenza vaccine. TCRdb called the RT-PCR reads again in MiXCR, with one record for every CDR3 protein. The repertoire holds 490,000 or so distinct CDR3 sequences, with less than 10% as singletons. This sample comprised PBMCs from blood, obtained approximately 25 months after vaccination. Receptor source: a man between 50 and 69 years old who received an inactivated influenza vaccine.

This clonotype has a count of ten or more. V usage is TRBV5-1 and J usage is TRBJ2-1; tentative D call: TRBD2 (5 bases). V was shortened by 0 bases and J by 0 bases, with 10 bases between the two germline ends. The length of the CDR3 is 16 residues. Germline V CDR1 and CDR2: SGHRS, YFSETQ. In DNA, the CDR3 is TGCGCCAGCAGCTTGGGTCAAACTAGCTCCTACAATGAGCAGTTCTTC. It translates to CASSLGQTSSYNEQFF.

J is TRBJ2-1 and V is TRBV20-1, with 8 bases lining up with TRBD1. After removal of 3 bases from V and 3 bases from J, the junction contained 4 bases not matched to a gene. The CDR3 covers 14 residues. Germline V gives CDR1 DFQATT, CDR2 SNEGSKA (reference sequence). The CDR3 region has the DNA TGCAGTGCTAGGCGACAGGGGTACTACAATGAGCAGTTCTTC. Translation: CSARRQGYYNEQFF.

The V gene is TRBV6-1, the J gene TRBJ2-7; D not resolved. The CDR3 is 15 amino acids. Trimming stripped 4 bases from V and 3 bases from J, with 16 bases between. In germline, CDR1 is MNHNS, CDR2 SASEGT. The CDR3 loop reads CASSGAGQWRYEQYF. The CDR3 nucleotides read TGTGCCAGCAGTGGGGCCGGGCAGTGGCGCTACGAGCAGTACTTC.

This clonotype has ten or more counts. V and J are TRBV7-9 and TRBJ1-1, with a possible D match to TRBD1 (6 bases). In germline, CDR1 is SEHNR, CDR2 FQNEAQ (reference sequence). Trimming took off 1 base at V and 1 base at J, with 10 bases between the two ends. There are 15 residues in the CDR3. The DNA of the CDR3 is TGTGCCAGCAGCTTAGTGGAGGGGGGGAACACTGAAGCTTTCTTT. Translating it yields CASSLVEGGNTEAFF.

This clonotype appeared a single time. This chain connects TRBV24-1 to TRBJ1-5, with D possibly TRBD1 on 5 matching bases. CDR3 size: 13 residues. V lost 5 bases, J lost 6 bases, and 10 bases lay in between. CDR1 and CDR2 (germline): KGHDR, SFDVKD. CDR3 sequence: CATSVAGIQPQHF. CDR3 nucleotide sequence: TGTGCCACCAGTGTAGCAGGGATTCAGCCCCAGCATTTT.

Ten or more counts support this clonotype. The V gene is TRBV5-1, the J gene TRBJ2-2, with TRBD1 as a possible D gene (5 bases). The CDR3 is made up of 15 amino acids. Germline values: CDR1 SGHRS, CDR2 YFSETQ. Trimming removed 7 bases from V and 1 base from J, with 14 bases in between. The CDR3 reads CASGANTGNTGELFF. The CDR3 DNA is TGCGCCAGCGGGGCGAACACAGGGAACACCGGGGAGCTGTTTTTT.

In this sample, this clonotype turned up a few times. The chain is built from TRBV20-1 and TRBJ1-4; a possible D gene is TRBD1 (6 bases). This CDR3 is 14 amino acids long. Germline CDR1 DFQATT, CDR2 SNEGSKA (reference sequence). Trimming pared 0 bases from V and 7 bases from J, leaving 12 bases between. As DNA, the CDR3 is TGCAGTGCTAGAGACGTCGGGGGCGTTGAAAAACTGTTTTTT. Its protein is CSARDVGGVEKLFF.

The chain recombines TRBV5-8 with TRBJ1-2; D is unclear. CDR1 SGHTS and CDR2 YDEGEE come from the germline V gene. This CDR3 has 12 amino acids. V was cut by 5 bases and J by 5 bases, with 10 bases left in between. The CDR3: CASRLQDYGYTF. DNA for the CDR3: TGTGCCAGCAGACTCCAGGATTATGGCTACACCTTC.

This chain uses TRBV20-1 with TRBJ2-7; unclear D gene. The CDR3 is made up of 10 amino acids. Germline loops: CDR1 DFQATT, CDR2 SNEGSKA (reference sequence). Trimming took off 6 bases at V and 4 bases at J, with 7 bases between the two ends. The CDR3 region has the DNA TGCAGTGCGAAGGATTACGAGCAGTACTTC. This codes for CSAKDYEQYF.

This clonotype was observed a handful of times. The chain has TRBV7-9 and TRBJ2-5; no clear D gene. V was trimmed by 3 bases and J by 1 base, leaving 12 bases between them. Per germline, CDR1 SEHNR and CDR2 FQNEAQ (reference sequence). CDR3 length: 15 residues. The CDR3 here is CASSLTGRIQETQYF. CDR3 DNA sequence: TGTGCCAGCAGCTTGACCGGACGGATCCAAGAGACCCAGTACTTC.

This clonotype was detected only a few times. This chain connects TRBV2 to TRBJ1-2; 12 bases line up with TRBD1. Looked up from germline, CDR1 is SNHLY and CDR2 is FYNNEI. The CDR3 is 16 amino acids. The junction had 14 bases not matched to a gene; V was cut back by 7 bases and J by 8 bases. This chain's CDR3 is CASITGQGAILGGYTF. CDR3 coding DNA: TGTGCCAGCATCACGGGACAGGGGGCAATTCTGGGGGGCTACACCTTC.

The chain uses TRBV10-3 and TRBJ2-7; no firm D call. The germline CDR1 and CDR2 sequences are ENHRY and SYGVKD. V lost 5 bases and J 1 base, leaving 9 bases between the germline ends. The CDR3 is made up of 13 amino acids. The CDR3 spells CAISTRLSYEQYF. CDR3 coding DNA: TGTGCCATCAGTACCCGTCTGTCCTACGAGCAGTACTTC.

In this sample, this clonotype turned up many times. This sequence joins TRBV6-1 and TRBJ2-7, with 7 bases identical to TRBD1. CDR3 length: 13 amino acids. Losses at the gene ends were 3 bases for V and 4 bases for J; bases not matched to a gene: 3. Germline V gene lookup returns CDR1 MNHNS and CDR2 SASEGT. The CDR3 DNA is TGTGCCAGCAGTGAGACAGGGTGGTACGAGCAGTACTTC. Amino acids: CASSETGWYEQYF.

The table lists this clonotype with a few counts. This chain uses TRBV10-1 with TRBJ2-4; D unresolved. The CDR3 extends over 15 amino acids. CDR1 is WNHNN, CDR2 SYGVQD, per germline (reference sequence). Between the trimmed V and J ends, which lost 2 bases and 0 bases, there was a span of 8 bases. The CDR3 sequence is CASSEDTLAKNIQYF. The CDR3 coding sequence is TGCGCCAGCAGTGAGGACACCCTAGCCAAAAACATTCAGTACTTC.

This clonotype was seen repeatedly, ten times or more. This rearrangement joins TRBV30 to TRBJ2-1; 7 bases are a match to TRBD2. Trimming cost V 0 bases and J 4 bases; bases outside gene matches: 6. Germline loops: CDR1 GTSNPN, CDR2 SVGIG (reference sequence). This CDR3 has 15 residues. CDR3 bases: TGTGCCTGGAGTGTTGGCAGCGGGGTTTACAATGAGCAGTTCTTC. Encoded protein: CAWSVGSGVYNEQFF.

The chain links TRBV20-1 to TRBJ2-1, with 15 bases aligning to TRBD2. The junction had 10 bases not matched to a gene; V was cut back by 3 bases and J by 10 bases. The CDR3 length is 16 residues. In germline, CDR1 is DFQATT, CDR2 SNEGSKA (reference sequence). The CDR3, as DNA: TGCAGTGCTAGGGGGACTAGCGGGAGGCCCCCCGGCGAGCAGTTCTTC. It specifies CSARGTSGRPPGEQFF.

J is TRBJ2-7 and V is TRBV28, with TRBD2 matching 9 bases. V gave up 7 bases and J gave up 0 bases; unmatched junction bases: 4. Germline V gene sequence: CDR1 MDHEN, CDR2 SYDVKM. This CDR3 region has 14 residues. The CDR3 here is CASTSSGASYEQYF. The DNA for the CDR3 is TGTGCCAGCACCTCTAGCGGGGCCTCCTACGAGCAGTACTTC.

This clonotype was seen repeatedly, ten times or more. V and J are TRBV4-1 and TRBJ2-5; 10 bases match TRBD1. Trimming cost V 3 bases and J 4 bases; bases outside gene matches: 11. The CDR3 is 17 residues long. Germline V gives CDR1 MGHRA, CDR2 YSYEKL. CDR3 DNA sequence: TGCGCCAGCAGCCACGATTCTCGGACAGGGGGTAGAGAGACCCAGTACTTC. This gives the protein CASSHDSRTGGRETQYF.

This clonotype was observed a few times. This chain links TRBV27 with TRBJ2-1; TRBD2 matches 7 bases. J gave up 7 bases and V 3 bases, and 12 bases lay outside the gene matches. Germline V lookup: CDR1 MNHEY, CDR2 SMNVEV (reference sequence). The CDR3 loop spans 16 amino acids. The CDR3 loop is CASSLGSHAGGNEQFF. The CDR3 nucleotides read TGTGCCAGCAGTTTGGGGTCTCATGCCGGGGGGAATGAGCAGTTCTTC.

The V gene is TRBV29-1, the J gene TRBJ2-3; 14 positions match TRBD2. V was clipped by 6 bases and J by 2 bases; unmatched bases: 1. Germline V gene sequence: CDR1 SQVTM, CDR2 ANQGSEA. This CDR3 is 14 amino acids long. The CDR3 is CSVGLAGVTDTQYF. The CDR3 region has the DNA TGCAGCGTGGGACTAGCGGGAGTCACAGATACGCAGTATTTT.

The table lists this clonotype with many counts. The chain employs TRBV28 and TRBJ2-7; TRBD1 matches 7 bases. The J segment lost 2 bases and the V segment lost 9 bases, leaving 10 bases of the junction unmatched. Germline CDR1 is MDHEN and CDR2 is SYDVKM. The CDR3 totals 14 residues. CDR3 amino acids: CASKITGTAYEQYF. DNA for the CDR3: TGTGCCAGTAAAATTACCGGGACAGCCTACGAGCAGTACTTC.

This clonotype occurred a few times. The chain links TRBV4-1 to TRBJ2-1; D call uncertain. Trimming pared 0 bases from V and 12 bases from J, leaving 12 bases between. The V gene's germline CDR1 is MGHRA and CDR2 YSYEKL. The CDR3 consists of 13 residues. The CDR3 DNA reads TGCGCCAGCAGCCAAGAACCGGGCTACCGGCAGTTCTTC. Its protein product is CASSQEPGYRQFF.

This clonotype occurred a few times. The V call is TRBV5-1, the J call TRBJ1-6; D is perhaps TRBD1 (5 bases). Trimming stripped 4 bases from V and 10 bases from J, with 24 bases between. Germline values: CDR1 SGHRS, CDR2 YFSETQ. This CDR3 comprises 17 residues. The CDR3 sequence is CASSILTGDVGASPLHF. The CDR3 nucleotides read TGCGCCAGCAGCATACTGACCGGGGACGTTGGGGCCTCACCCCTCCACTTT.